The 28 T cell receptor beta chains below all came from one sample that was sequenced in a study of T cells in Graves' hyperthyroidism and ophthalmopathy (dated by TCRdb to about 2019). The library was produced with multiplex PCR. The sample was run on an Illumina HiSeq 2000. TCR beta CDR3 regions were amplified from RNA transcripts. The first round of RT-PCR for the TCR CDR3 was performed with the HTBI primer set and the Qiagen OneStep RT-PCR kit. TCRdb ran its own pipeline on the public reads, namely fastp trimming at Q25 and MiXCR clone calling, and kept in-frame beta chains. Each entry merges the rows of one CDR3 protein and shows their most common DNA and genes. Counted in this sample were roughly 350,000 distinct CDR3 sequences; about 14% of them appeared once. Jointly, the top ten make up roughly 21% of the sample. The sample comprised blood. Receptors originate from a woman in her twenties or thirties with Graves' ophthalmopathy.

This clonotype was seen repeatedly, ten times or more. V usage is TRBV18 and J usage is TRBJ2-7; 10 nucleotides agree with TRBD2. Looked up from germline, CDR1 is KGHSH and CDR2 is LQKENI. The V and J ends lost 3 bases and 0 bases, in that order; junction bases with no gene match: 2. The CDR3 sequence is 15 residues long. The CDR3 protein is CASSPGTSDSYEQYF. In DNA form, the CDR3 reads TGTGCCAGCTCACCCGGGACTAGCGACTCCTACGAGCAGTACTTC.

The sample holds a few counts of this clonotype. The chain carries TRBV6-1 and TRBJ1-6, with no clear D. CDR3 length: 16 residues. The V and J ends lost 2 bases and 5 bases respectively, with 13 bases between them. Germline assignment: CDR1 MNHNS and CDR2 SASEGT. The CDR3 DNA follows: TGTGCCAGCAGTGAACAATCTCCAGGCGATAATTCACCCCTCCACTTT. This translates into CASSEQSPGDNSPLHF.

A remark on this clonotype: A single base separates this from a much larger clone, so it may be a read error. V usage is TRBV3-1 and J usage is TRBJ2-7; 10 bases agree with TRBD1. Losses at the gene ends were 4 bases for V and 2 bases for J; bases not matched to a gene: 5. The CDR3 runs to 15 residues. Germline V gene lookup returns CDR1 LGHDT and CDR2 YNNKEL (reference sequence). CDR3 DNA: TGTGCCAGCAGCCCCGGGACAGGGGTTCCCTACGAGCAGTACTTC. Its translation is CASSPGTGVPYEQYF.

This clonotype has ten or more counts. The V gene is TRBV2, the J gene TRBJ1-4, with no clear D. This CDR3 is built from 13 residues. Germline CDR1 reads SNHLY; CDR2 reads FYNNEI. Trimming removed 2 bases at V and 8 bases at J, with 9 bases between. CDR3 amino acids: CASSERGYEKLFF. The CDR3 coding sequence is TGTGCCAGCAGTGAAAGAGGGTACGAAAAACTGTTTTTT.

This clonotype was detected many times. The chain couples TRBV15 to TRBJ1-5; D remains unclear. The CDR3 is 13 amino acids. V was cut by 3 bases and J by 5 bases, with 8 bases left in between. Germline CDR1 is LNHNV and CDR2 is YYDKDF (reference sequence). CDR3 in amino acids: CATSSDSDQPQHF. DNA for the CDR3: TGTGCCACCAGCAGTGATTCAGATCAGCCCCAGCATTTT.

This clonotype was observed many times. The chain uses TRBV29-1 and TRBJ2-1; a possible D gene is TRBD1 (6 bases). V was pared by 7 bases and J by 0 bases, with 13 bases between. CDR1 is SQVTM, CDR2 ANQGSEA, per germline. CDR3 length: 14 residues. The CDR3 region has the DNA TGCAGCGCGGACGGGACAAGCTCCTACAATGAGCAGTTCTTC. It encodes CSADGTSSYNEQFF.

Only a few counts were recorded for this clonotype. The chain links TRBV20-1 to TRBJ2-7; tentatively, D is TRBD1 (5 bases). The ends were cut back, 7 bases at V and 1 base at J, with 14 bases in the middle. CDR1 and CDR2 from the germline V gene are DFQATT and SNEGSKA (reference sequence). The CDR3 sequence is 13 residues long. The CDR3 coding sequence is TGCAGTGTCGACAGCCCCACATCCTACGAGCAGTACTTC. Its protein product is CSVDSPTSYEQYF.

This clonotype was recorded at least ten times. This chain connects TRBV12-3 or TRBV12-4 to TRBJ1-1, with D uncertain. CDR3 length equals 12 residues. Trimming shortened V by 5 bases and J by 5 bases, and 9 bases separated the two germline ends. The CDR3 protein is CASSPVRTEAFF. In nucleotides, the CDR3 is TGTGCCAGCAGTCCTGTAAGAACTGAAGCTTTCTTT.

V is TRBV25-1 and J is TRBJ2-6, with 14 bases identical to TRBD2. This CDR3 is built from 20 residues. Germline V gives CDR1 MGHDK, CDR2 SYGVNS. Unmatched junction bases numbered 8, after V lost 4 bases and J lost 0 bases. This chain's CDR3 is CASSATKGLAGVSGANVLTF. In DNA form, the CDR3 reads TGTGCCAGCAGTGCTACGAAGGGACTAGCGGGGGTCTCTGGGGCCAACGTCCTGACTTTC.

V usage is TRBV5-1 and J usage is TRBJ1-3; perhaps TRBD1 as D (5 bases). V shed 4 bases and J shed 2 bases, with 13 bases lying between them. From germline, CDR1 is SGHRS and CDR2 YFSETQ. CDR3 size: 15 residues. CDR3 loop: CASSPEPGAGNTIYF. CDR3 nucleotides: TGCGCCAGCAGCCCAGAACCGGGGGCTGGAAACACCATATATTTT.

Many counts were recorded for this clonotype. The chain combines TRBV20-1 with TRBJ2-7; perhaps TRBD1 as D (6 bases). Germline CDR1 reads DFQATT; CDR2 reads SNEGSKA (reference sequence). V was clipped by 0 bases and J by 3 bases, with 12 bases between them. CDR3 length: 14 amino acids. The CDR3 loop reads CSARDRGRGYEQYF. In DNA, the CDR3 is TGCAGTGCTAGAGATCGGGGCAGGGGCTACGAGCAGTACTTC.

The chain recombines TRBV12-3 or TRBV12-4 with TRBJ1-2; D unclear. This CDR3 comprises 13 residues. V was trimmed by 3 bases and J by 8 bases, leaving 13 bases between them. In DNA form, the CDR3 reads TGTGCCAGCAGTTTTGGGAAGAGGGTAGGCTACACCTTC. It specifies CASSFGKRVGYTF.

This clonotype came up many times. V is TRBV3-1 and J is TRBJ1-4; D unresolved. The V gene's germline CDR1 is LGHDT and CDR2 YNNKEL (reference sequence). The CDR3 has 18 amino acids. Trimming removed 0 bases at V and 8 bases at J, with 22 bases between. Here the CDR3 reads CASSQDLGGPRIQEKLFF. The CDR3 region has the DNA TGTGCCAGCAGCCAAGATTTGGGAGGACCGAGGATACAGGAAAAACTGTTTTTT. Complete variable domain (other parts from reference TRBV3-1 and TRBJ1-4): DTAVSQTPKYLVTQMGNDKSIKCEQNLGHDTMYWYKQDSKKFLKIMFSYNNKELIINETVPNRFSPKSPDKAHLNLHINSLELGDSAVYFCASSQDLGGPRIQEKLFFGSGTQLSVL.

V usage is TRBV19 and J usage is TRBJ2-1; 8 bases are shared with TRBD1. Per germline, CDR1 LNHDA and CDR2 SQIVND (reference sequence). The CDR3 is 14 residues long. V was pared by 7 bases and J by 7 bases, with 9 bases of the junction left unmatched. This chain's CDR3 is CASIDRGLGNEQFF. In DNA, the CDR3 is TGTGCCAGTATTGACAGGGGTTTAGGGAATGAGCAGTTCTTC. Variable domain in full (rest from reference TRBV19 and TRBJ2-1): DGGITQSPKYLFRKEGQNVTLSCEQNLNHDAMYWYRQDPGQGLRLIYYSQIVNDFQKGDIAEGYSVSREKKESFPLTVTSAQKNPTAFYLCASIDRGLGNEQFFGPGTRLTVL.

Many counts were recorded for this clonotype. The chain has TRBV20-1 and TRBJ2-7; D possibly uses TRBD1 or TRBD2 (6 bases each). CDR1 is DFQATT, CDR2 SNEGSKA, per germline (reference sequence). The CDR3 has 16 amino acids. V was pared by 5 bases and J by 1 base, with 21 bases between. The CDR3 coding sequence is TGCAGTGCTCCTCGGCCGTGGGGGGCCCGTTCCTACGAGCAGTACTTC. It codes for CSAPRPWGARSYEQYF.

This clonotype was detected many times. The chain is built from TRBV7-8 and TRBJ2-2, with 9 bases fitting TRBD1. The ends lost 4 bases at V and 6 bases at J; junction bases unmatched: 12. The CDR3 sequence is 17 residues long. Germline V gene lookup returns CDR1 SGHVS and CDR2 FQNEAQ. The CDR3 sequence: CASSSGGGTGLPGELFF. DNA for the CDR3: TGTGCCAGCAGCTCTGGGGGCGGGACAGGGTTACCCGGGGAGCTGTTTTTT.

V usage is TRBV20-1 and J usage is TRBJ1-4; D possibly corresponds to TRBD1 (6 bases). This CDR3 has 12 amino acids. Trimming removed 3 bases at V and 8 bases at J, with 10 bases between. Germline CDR1 and CDR2: DFQATT and SNEGSKA (reference sequence). The CDR3 here is CSASDQGEKLFF. The CDR3 bases are TGCAGTGCTAGTGATCAGGGGGAAAAACTGTTTTTT.

The rearrangement links TRBV7-8 to TRBJ2-5, with TRBD2 matching over 7 bases. V gave up 1 base and J gave up 1 base; unmatched junction bases: 15. The germline CDR1 and CDR2 sequences are SGHVS and FQNEAQ. There are 19 residues in the CDR3. In nucleotides, the CDR3 is TGTGCCAGCAGCTTAGAGGCGGGAGTAGCGGCCCTCGCCCAAGAGACCCAGTACTTC. Protein: CASSLEAGVAALAQETQYF.

This clonotype appeared many times. The chain has TRBV15 and TRBJ2-5; D might be TRBD2 (5 bases). From germline, CDR1 is LNHNV and CDR2 YYDKDF (reference sequence). The CDR3 contains 13 residues. Trimming left V 5 bases short and J 5 bases short, with 12 bases between. The CDR3 coding sequence is TGTGCCACCAGCTTCCCGGGATCGGAGACCCAGTACTTC. This encodes CATSFPGSETQYF.

This clonotype was picked up one time. The DNA for the CDR3 is TGTGCCAGCAGGCCCAGCCTTGGGAGCAGGGGAGATAATCAGCCCCAGCATTTT. Its protein is CASRPSLGSRGDNQPQHF. V usage is TRBV6-1 and J usage is TRBJ1-5; a possible D gene is TRBD1 (6 bases). Trimming cost V 6 bases and J 4 bases, with 25 bases left between them. CDR1 is MNHNS, CDR2 SASEGT, per germline. CDR3 length: 18 residues.

V is TRBV6-2 or TRBV6-3 and J is TRBJ2-6; no clear D. V was shortened by 11 bases and J by 0 bases, with 8 bases between the two germline ends. Germline V gives CDR1 MNHEY, CDR2 SVGEGT. CDR3 length: 13 amino acids. The CDR3 DNA reads as TGTGCCGTAAGTTCCTCTGGGGCCAACGTCCTGACTTTC. Protein product: CAVSSSGANVLTF.

This clonotype showed up many times. The V and J genes are TRBV2 and TRBJ1-6; D is perhaps TRBD1 (6 bases). V was cut by 2 bases and J by 4 bases, with 21 bases left in between. Looked up from germline, CDR1 is SNHLY and CDR2 is FYNNEI. The CDR3 sequence is 19 residues long. This CDR3 reads CASSERVRSGHLYNSPLHF. CDR3 coding DNA: TGTGCCAGCAGTGAAAGGGTCCGATCGGGACACCTATATAATTCACCCCTCCACTTT.

This clonotype came up once. J is TRBJ1-3 and V is TRBV2, with a weak D call TRBD1 (5 bases). Germline assignment: CDR1 SNHLY and CDR2 FYNNEI. The V and J ends lost 6 bases and 2 bases respectively, with 17 bases between them. The length of the CDR3 is 16 residues. The chain's CDR3 is CASSTPRDSAGNTIYF. The CDR3 DNA sequence: TGTGCCAGCAGCACCCCCCGGGACTCGGCTGGAAACACCATATATTTT.

This clonotype occurred many times. The rearrangement joins TRBV27 to TRBJ1-1, with D perhaps matching TRBD1 (5 bases). Germline assignment: CDR1 MNHEY and CDR2 SMNVEV (reference sequence). The CDR3 length is 16 residues. V lost 2 bases and J 0 bases, leaving 13 bases between the germline ends. The CDR3 here is CASSLRGGQMNTEAFF. The CDR3 DNA reads TGTGCCAGCAGTTTAAGAGGAGGACAAATGAACACTGAAGCTTTCTTT.

The V gene is TRBV5-1, the J gene TRBJ1-1; 9 bases agree with TRBD1. Unmatched junction bases numbered 4, after V lost 0 bases and J lost 1 base. The CDR3 consists of 16 residues. CDR1 is SGHRS and CDR2 is YFSETQ in the germline V gene. This chain's CDR3 is CASSLDGTGQNTEAFF. CDR3 DNA: TGCGCCAGCAGCTTGGATGGGACAGGGCAGAACACTGAAGCTTTCTTT.

This clonotype was picked up a small number of times. The chain joins TRBV19 to TRBJ2-3, with 9 bases aligning to TRBD2. From germline, CDR1 is LNHDA and CDR2 SQIVND (reference sequence). J gave up 2 bases and V 3 bases, and 18 bases lay outside the gene matches. The CDR3 extends over 20 amino acids. CDR3 sequence (DNA): TGTGCCAGTAGTATCGGACCAGCGGGGGGCTTCGGGCCGAACACAGATACGCAGTATTTT. It is translated as CASSIGPAGGFGPNTDTQYF.

This clonotype was observed a handful of times. The chain is built from TRBV30 and TRBJ2-3; the match to TRBD2 covers 11 bases. The CDR3 runs to 14 residues. The V gene's germline CDR1 is GTSNPN and CDR2 SVGIG (reference sequence). Trimming took 5 bases from V and 4 from J; bases not matched to a gene: 5. CDR3 sequence reads: CAWGPGLAADTQYF. CDR3 in DNA: TGTGCCTGGGGGCCGGGACTAGCGGCAGATACGCAGTATTTT.

There are a few counts of this clonotype. The V call is TRBV4-1, the J call TRBJ1-1; 7 bases are a match to TRBD1. With 4 bases clipped from V and 5 bases from J, the junction kept 13 bases outside the gene matches. The germline gives CDR1 MGHRA, CDR2 YSYEKL. This CDR3 has 16 residues. CDR3 region: CASSPRGRQGWTEAFF. The CDR3 DNA reads TGCGCCAGCAGCCCCCGGGGGAGACAGGGCTGGACTGAAGCTTTCTTT.